This T cell receptor (beta chain) originates from a study of cytotoxic CD8 clonotypes in ibrutinib-treated CLL. This clone came up a few times. The data were produced by immunoSEQ multiplex PCR, yet TCRdb's version contains in-frame clones alone and is incomplete. The table shows 300,000 to 400,000 clones, with over 60% occurring only once. V dropped 6 bases and J dropped 8 bases, with 17 bases sitting between them. Per germline, CDR1 SGDLS and CDR2 YYNGEE. CDR3 size: 13 residues. This TCR was sampled from a human donor with chronic lymphocytic leukemia. This rearrangement joins TRBV9 to TRBJ1-2; D remains ambiguous. This specimen was PBMCs, taken after 36 months of ibrutinib treatment. The CDR3 bases are TGTGCCAGCACGACCCGCGGGGAAGGGGGCTACACCTTC. Amino acids: CASTTRGEGGYTF.